The 28 T cell receptor beta chains below were found in one sample sequenced in a study of T cell responses to AZD1222 COVID-19 vaccine. Clones were read by immunoSEQ multiplex PCR, and TCRdb kept only the in-frame ones, dropping some. The table shows around 130,000 clones, with roughly 85% occurring only once. The sample was peripheral blood, taken on day 0 of AZD1222 vaccination. The receptors stem from an adult in good health.

By share, this clone counts as large (0.1 to 1%). J is TRBJ1-5 and V is TRBV7-8; tentative D call: TRBD1 (5 bases). The CDR3 spans 16 residues. The V gene's germline CDR1 is SGHVS and CDR2 FQNEAQ. V lost 0 bases to trimming and J lost 3 bases, with 12 bases between them. CDR3 bases: TGTGCCAGCAGCTTAGCGGGGCGGGGACCCAATCAGCCCCAGCATTTT. The encoded protein is CASSLAGRGPNQPQHF.

The J gene is TRBJ1-5, the V gene TRBV30; possible D gene TRBD1, 6 bases. Germline assignment: CDR1 GTSNPN and CDR2 SVGIG (reference sequence). This CDR3 has 13 amino acids. The ends were cut back, 0 bases at V and 7 bases at J, with 10 bases in the middle. CDR3 amino acids: CAWSVQGQQPQHF. The CDR3 DNA follows: TGTGCCTGGAGTGTACAGGGTCAGCAGCCCCAGCATTTT.

This clone has only one observation. The V and J genes are TRBV4-1 and TRBJ2-3, with 8 bases identical to TRBD2. The CDR3 length is 16 residues. Germline V CDR1 and CDR2: MGHRA, YSYEKL. V lost 1 base, J lost 2 bases, and 5 bases stayed unmatched. The CDR3 reads CASSQAIGRDTDTQYF. The CDR3, as DNA: TGCGCCAGCAGCCAAGCTATCGGGAGGGACACAGATACGCAGTATTTT.

The chain carries TRBV7-2 and TRBJ1-2; D gene ambiguous. Germline CDR1 reads SGHTA; CDR2 reads FQGNSA. CDR3 length: 14 amino acids. Trimming pared 4 bases from V and 9 bases from J, leaving 18 bases between. CDR3 bases: TGTGCCAGCAGCTCCTTGGCTTTCTCTGGGAGCTACACCTTC. Its translation: CASSSLAFSGSYTF. Full variable domain (remainder filled in from reference TRBV7-2 and TRBJ1-2): GAGVSQSPSNKVTEKGKDVELRCDPISGHTALYWYRQSLGQGLEFLIYFQGNSAPDKSGLPSDRFSAERTGGSVSTLTIQRTQQEDSAVYLCASSSLAFSGSYTFGSGTRLTVV.

DNA of the CDR3: TGTGCCTGGACTTCGCCCGCAGGGGGCAGCTCCTATAATTCACCCCTCCACTTT. This translates into CAWTSPAGGSSYNSPLHF. The rearrangement joins TRBV30 to TRBJ1-6; 8 bases agree with TRBD1. The CDR3 contains 18 residues. In germline, CDR1 is GTSNPN, CDR2 SVGIG (reference sequence). The V segment lost 4 bases and the J segment 0 bases; nucleotides outside the gene matches: 11.

The chain combines TRBV24-1 with TRBJ1-1; D unresolved. CDR3 size: 14 residues. The V gene lost 2 bases and the J gene lost 1 base, with 7 bases spanning the gap. Germline CDR1 and CDR2: KGHDR and SFDVKD. The CDR3 DNA is TGTGCCACCAGTGATTCGCTGACGAACACTGAAGCTTTCTTT. It is translated as CATSDSLTNTEAFF.

V usage is TRBV10-3 and J usage is TRBJ2-1, with 7 bases identical to TRBD1. V lost 3 bases to trimming and J lost 9 bases; unmatched junction nucleotides: 8. The CDR3 covers 14 residues. Germline V gene lookup returns CDR1 ENHRY and CDR2 SYGVKD. The CDR3 DNA reads as TGTGCCATCAGTGAAACCCAACAGGGGACTGAGCAGTTCTTC. This gives the protein CAISETQQGTEQFF.

In this sample, this clone turned up a few times. The sample has other DNA sequences that encode this CDR3 too. This chain connects TRBV3-1 (or the pseudogene TRBV3-2) to TRBJ1-5; D is unclear. Germline CDR1 LGHDT, CDR2 YNNKEL (reference sequence). The length of the CDR3 is 12 residues. Trimming pared 0 bases from V and 7 bases from J, leaving 4 bases between. The CDR3 sequence: CASSQEGQPQHF. The CDR3 DNA reads as TGTGCCAGCAGCCAAGAGGGACAGCCCCAGCATTTT.

The J gene is TRBJ2-2, the V gene TRBV7-2; 8 bases match TRBD1. CDR3 size: 15 residues. Germline values: CDR1 SGHTA, CDR2 FQGNSA. Germline trimming cut 5 bases from V and 7 bases from J; bases unmatched to any gene: 9. The CDR3 reads CASSPFQGAGGELFF. For the CDR3, the DNA is TGTGCCAGCAGCCCCTTTCAGGGGGCCGGCGGGGAGCTGTTTTTT. Variable domain in full (rest from reference TRBV7-2 and TRBJ2-2): GAGVSQSPSNKVTEKGKDVELRCDPISGHTALYWYRQSLGQGLEFLIYFQGNSAPDKSGLPSDRFSAERTGGSVSTLTIQRTQQEDSAVYLCASSPFQGAGGELFFGEGSRLTVL.

This chain uses TRBV6-5 with TRBJ2-1, with 9 bases that match TRBD2. The CDR3 length is 15 residues. V dropped 9 bases and J dropped 0; count of bases not matched to a gene: 6. Germline lookup yields CDR1 MNHEY and CDR2 SVGAGI. This chain's CDR3 is CASRLAESSYNEQFF. CDR3 DNA: TGTGCCAGTAGACTAGCGGAGAGCTCCTACAATGAGCAGTTCTTC.

The chain uses TRBV5-4 and TRBJ1-2; 7 bases are a match to TRBD1. J lost 8 bases, V lost 3 bases, and 7 bases had no gene match. The CDR3 spans 13 residues. The V gene's germline CDR1 is SGHNT and CDR2 YYREEE (reference sequence). CDR3 nucleotide sequence: TGTGCCAGCAGCTCAACGGACAGGTTCGGCTACACCTTC. Its translation: CASSSTDRFGYTF. Supplemented by reference TRBV5-4 and TRBJ1-2, the full variable domain reads ETGVTQSPTHLIKTRGQQVTLRCSSQSGHNTVSWYQQALGQGPQFIFQYYREEENGRGNFPPRFSGLQFPNYSSELNVNALELDDSALYLCASSSTDRFGYTFGSGTRLTVV.

The sample holds one count of this clone. The CDR3: CASSSGASINEQFF. For the CDR3, the DNA is TGTGCCAGCAGTTCGGGGGCCTCGATAAATGAGCAGTTCTTC. The rearrangement uses TRBV6-5 and TRBJ2-1; D assignment may be TRBD1 or TRBD2 (6 bases each). Germline V lookup: CDR1 MNHEY, CDR2 SVGAGI. The CDR3 consists of 14 residues. With 4 bases removed from V and 7 bases from J, the gap between germline ends came to 14 bases.

CDR3 coding DNA: TGTGCCAGCAGCGAATGGGCTACAGGGGGCTCGGAGAATTCACCCCTCCACTTT. It encodes CASSEWATGGSENSPLHF. The V and J genes are TRBV7-6 and TRBJ1-6, with 9 nucleotides matching TRBD1. The CDR3 loop spans 18 amino acids. The V and J ends lost 5 bases and 7 bases, in that order; junction bases with no gene match: 15. Germline V gives CDR1 SGHVS, CDR2 FNYEAQ.

The V call is TRBV10-3, the J call TRBJ2-6; possibly TRBD1 for D (6 bases). The length of the CDR3 is 19 residues. Germline V gene data show CDR1 as ENHRY and CDR2 as SYGVKD. V was pared by 5 bases and J by 0 bases, with 20 bases between. Here the CDR3 reads CAISPGAIQGLSGANVLTF. Here the CDR3 DNA reads TGTGCCATCAGTCCCGGCGCTATACAGGGCCTCTCTGGGGCCAACGTCCTGACTTTC.

The chain uses TRBV9 and TRBJ1-2; a possible D gene is TRBD1 (6 bases). V shed 8 bases and J shed 3 bases, with 14 bases lying between them. This CDR3 is built from 13 residues. CDR1 and CDR2 from the germline V gene are SGDLS and YYNGEE. The CDR3 is CASQGYSDYGYTF. The CDR3 DNA is TGTGCCAGTCAGGGGTATTCGGACTATGGCTACACCTTC.

The sample holds a few counts of this clone. This rearrangement joins TRBV7-8 to TRBJ2-7; D may be TRBD2 (6 bases). V was pared by 1 base and J by 2 bases, with 9 bases between. The CDR3 is 14 residues long. Per germline, CDR1 SGHVS and CDR2 FQNEAQ. The CDR3 DNA reads TGTGCCAGCAGCTTAGAGCGGGCGACCTACGAGCAGTACTTC. It specifies CASSLERATYEQYF.

The count of this clone is one. In nucleotides, the CDR3 is TGTGCCAGCAGTATACGTGGGGGAACCTACGAGCAGTACTTC. It specifies CASSIRGGTYEQYF. V and J are TRBV11-3 and TRBJ2-7, with D possibly being TRBD1 or TRBD2 (5 bases each). CDR3 size: 14 residues. Per germline, CDR1 SGHNT and CDR2 YENEEA. Trimming cost V 6 bases and J 2 bases, with 14 bases left between them.

Here the CDR3 DNA reads TGTGCCACCAGCAGACCCGACGACACTGAAGCTTTCTTT. This encodes CATSRPDDTEAFF. V gene TRBV15 combines with J gene TRBJ1-1; D remains unclear. The germline gives CDR1 LNHNV, CDR2 YYDKDF (reference sequence). Trimming removed 2 bases at V and 3 bases at J, with 7 bases between. This CDR3 has 13 residues.

V usage is TRBV7-9 and J usage is TRBJ2-7; D uncertain. V was shortened by 5 bases and J by 7 bases, with 18 bases between the two germline ends. Germline loops: CDR1 SEHNR, CDR2 FQNEAQ (reference sequence). The CDR3 totals 14 residues. CDR3 protein: CASSIPSSDQEQYF. CDR3 in DNA: TGTGCCAGCAGCATACCCTCTAGTGATCAGGAGCAGTACTTC.

The chain couples TRBV19 to TRBJ1-3; tentative D call: TRBD1 (6 bases). The germline V gene has CDR1 LNHDA and CDR2 SQIVND (reference sequence). The CDR3 is 16 amino acids. V was trimmed by 7 bases and J by 2 bases, leaving 18 bases between them. CDR3 in amino acids: CASNGAGGGPGNTIYF. The CDR3 bases are TGTGCCAGTAACGGGGCGGGTGGGGGGCCTGGAAACACCATATATTTT.

This chain joins TRBV7-8 and TRBJ2-7; D is perhaps TRBD2 (6 bases). Trimming took off 4 bases at V and 7 bases at J, with 20 bases between the two ends. The CDR3 runs to 15 residues. CDR1 is SGHVS, CDR2 FQNEAQ, per germline. The DNA of the CDR3 is TGTGCCAGCAGCTCCTCCCGAGCGGGTAGATGGGAGCAGTACTTC. This gives the protein CASSSSRAGRWEQYF.

In nucleotides, the CDR3 is TGTGCCAGCTCATCCTCCATGGGCTCTGGAAACACCATATATTTT. This encodes CASSSSMGSGNTIYF. The rearrangement links TRBV18 to TRBJ1-3; D is unclear. This CDR3 is 15 amino acids long. Germline V gene data show CDR1 as KGHSH and CDR2 as LQKENI. The ends were cut back, 5 bases at V and 0 bases at J, with 11 bases in the middle. Combining the CDR3 with reference TRBV18 and TRBJ1-3 gives the whole variable domain NAGVMQNPRHLVRRRGQEARLRCSPMKGHSHVYWYRQLPEEGLKFMVYLQKENIIDESGMPKERFSAEFPKEGPSILRIQQVVRGDSAAYFCASSSSMGSGNTIYFGEGSWLTVV.

Remarks on this clone: The same CDR3 can be traced to other DNA sequences in this sample. This chain joins TRBV4-2 and TRBJ1-2; D gene uncertain. Between the trimmed V and J ends, which lost 1 base and 1 base, there was a span of 4 bases. This CDR3 spans 13 amino acids. From germline, CDR1 is LGHNA and CDR2 YNFKEQ. CDR3 sequence reads: CASSQGGNYGYTF. The CDR3 DNA reads as TGTGCCAGCAGCCAAGGGGGTAACTATGGCTACACCTTC.

The chain combines TRBV15 with TRBJ2-7; tentatively, D is TRBD2 (6 bases). Trimming took off 6 bases at V and 2 bases at J, with 11 bases between the two ends. Germline assignment: CDR1 LNHNV and CDR2 YYDKDF (reference sequence). The CDR3 spans 13 residues. CDR3 DNA sequence: TGTGCCACCAGGGGGGGTAGGGCCTACGAGCAGTACTTC. Translation: CATRGGRAYEQYF.

This chain uses TRBV7-2 with TRBJ2-2; D perhaps matches TRBD2 (6 bases). Germline assignment: CDR1 SGHTA and CDR2 FQGNSA. Trimming took 1 base from V and 13 from J, leaving 10 bases between them. This CDR3 region has 12 residues. The CDR3 protein is CASSLGDWGLFF. Here the CDR3 DNA reads TGTGCCAGCAGCTTAGGGGACTGGGGGCTGTTTTTT.

This chain joins TRBV11-2 and TRBJ2-7; D is unresolved. The CDR3 length is 15 residues. Trimming left V 1 base short and J 0 bases short, with 10 bases between. The germline gives CDR1 SGHAT, CDR2 FQNNGV. The DNA for the CDR3 is TGTGCCAGCAGCTTAGCCCCCGGGTCCTCCTACGAGCAGTACTTC. As protein: CASSLAPGSSYEQYF.

The V gene is TRBV27, the J gene TRBJ1-1; 10 bases line up with TRBD1. Looked up from germline, CDR1 is MNHEY and CDR2 is SMNVEV (reference sequence). This CDR3 is 15 amino acids long. The V gene end was trimmed by 3 bases and the J gene end by 6 bases; junction bases not matched to a gene: 7. CDR3 in amino acids: CASSFRDRGRAEAFF. CDR3 DNA sequence: TGTGCCAGCAGTTTTCGAGACAGGGGGCGCGCTGAAGCTTTCTTT.

CDR3 amino acids: CASSTRVGDEKLFF. DNA of the CDR3: TGTGCCAGCAGCACCCGTGTCGGGGATGAAAAACTGTTTTTT. The V and J genes are TRBV11-3 and TRBJ1-4, with unresolved D. This CDR3 is 14 amino acids long. Germline loops: CDR1 SGHNT, CDR2 YENEEA. The V and J ends lost 5 bases and 6 bases respectively, with 13 bases between them.